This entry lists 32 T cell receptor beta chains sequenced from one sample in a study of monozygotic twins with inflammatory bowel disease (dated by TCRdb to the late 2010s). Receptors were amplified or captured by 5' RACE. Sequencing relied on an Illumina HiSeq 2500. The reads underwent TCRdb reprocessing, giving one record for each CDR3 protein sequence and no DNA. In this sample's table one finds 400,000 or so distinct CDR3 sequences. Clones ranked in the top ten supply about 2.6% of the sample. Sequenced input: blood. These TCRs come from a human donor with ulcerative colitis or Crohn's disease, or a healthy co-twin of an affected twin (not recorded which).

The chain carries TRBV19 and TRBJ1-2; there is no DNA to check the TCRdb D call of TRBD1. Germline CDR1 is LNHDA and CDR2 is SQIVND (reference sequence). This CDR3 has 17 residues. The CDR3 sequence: CASSTLPGQGINGGYTF. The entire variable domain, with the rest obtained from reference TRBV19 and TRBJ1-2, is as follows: DGGITQSPKYLFRKEGQNVTLSCEQNLNHDAMYWYRQDPGQGLRLIYYSQIVNDFQKGDIAEGYSVSREKKESFPLTVTSAQKNPTAFYLCASSTLPGQGINGGYTFGSGTRLTVV.

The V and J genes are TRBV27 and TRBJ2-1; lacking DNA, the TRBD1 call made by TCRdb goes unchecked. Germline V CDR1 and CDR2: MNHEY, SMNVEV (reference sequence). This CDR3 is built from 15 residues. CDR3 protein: CASSSDREPYNEQFF.

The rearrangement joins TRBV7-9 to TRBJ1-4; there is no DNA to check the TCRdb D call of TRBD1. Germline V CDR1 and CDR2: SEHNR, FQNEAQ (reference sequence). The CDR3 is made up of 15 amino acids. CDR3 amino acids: CASSLGGLGNEKLFF.

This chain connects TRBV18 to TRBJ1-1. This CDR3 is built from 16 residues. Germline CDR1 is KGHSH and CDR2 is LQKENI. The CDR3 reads CASSPLFLDGNTEAFF.

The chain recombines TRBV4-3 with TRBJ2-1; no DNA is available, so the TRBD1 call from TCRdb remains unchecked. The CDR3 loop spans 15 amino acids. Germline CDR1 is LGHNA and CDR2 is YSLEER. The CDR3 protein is CASSQVRGLGNEQFF.

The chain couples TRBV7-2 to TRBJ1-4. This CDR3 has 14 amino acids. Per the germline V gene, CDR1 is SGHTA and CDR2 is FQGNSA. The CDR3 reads CASSPGPSGEKLFF. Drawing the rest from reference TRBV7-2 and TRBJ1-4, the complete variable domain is GAGVSQSPSNKVTEKGKDVELRCDPISGHTALYWYRQSLGQGLEFLIYFQGNSAPDKSGLPSDRFSAERTGGSVSTLTIQRTQQEDSAVYLCASSPGPSGEKLFFGSGTQLSVL.

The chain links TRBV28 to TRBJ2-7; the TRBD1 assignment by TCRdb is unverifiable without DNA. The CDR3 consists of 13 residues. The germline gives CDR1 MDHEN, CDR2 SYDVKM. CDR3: CASSLGQAKREYF.

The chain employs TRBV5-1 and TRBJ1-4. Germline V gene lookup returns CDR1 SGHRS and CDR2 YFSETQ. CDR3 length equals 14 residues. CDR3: CASSLTTTNEKLFF.

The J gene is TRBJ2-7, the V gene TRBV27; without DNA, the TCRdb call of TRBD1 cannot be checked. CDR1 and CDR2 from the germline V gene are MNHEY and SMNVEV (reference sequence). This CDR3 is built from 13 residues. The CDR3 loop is CASSPPGAAEQYF.

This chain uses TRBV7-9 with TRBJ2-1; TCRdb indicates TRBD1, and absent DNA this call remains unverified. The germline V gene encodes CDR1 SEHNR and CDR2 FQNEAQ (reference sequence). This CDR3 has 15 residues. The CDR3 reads CASSWTSSSYNEQFF. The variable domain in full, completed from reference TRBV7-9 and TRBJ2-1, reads DTGVSQNPRHKITKRGQNVTFRCDPISEHNRLYWYRQTLGQGPEFLTYFQNEAQLEKSRLLSDRFSAERPKGSFSTLEIQRTEQGDSAMYLCASSWTSSSYNEQFFGPGTRLTVL.

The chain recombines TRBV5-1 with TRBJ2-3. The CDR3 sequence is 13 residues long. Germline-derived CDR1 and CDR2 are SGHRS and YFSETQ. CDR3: CASSLWGSDTQYF.

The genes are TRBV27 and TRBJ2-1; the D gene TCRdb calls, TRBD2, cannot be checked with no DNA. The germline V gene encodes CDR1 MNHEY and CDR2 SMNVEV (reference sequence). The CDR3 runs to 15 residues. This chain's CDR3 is CASTVLAGGLNEQFF.

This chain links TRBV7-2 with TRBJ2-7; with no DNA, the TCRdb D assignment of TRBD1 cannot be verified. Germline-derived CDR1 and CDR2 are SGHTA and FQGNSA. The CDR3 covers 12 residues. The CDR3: CASSSRGDEQYF.

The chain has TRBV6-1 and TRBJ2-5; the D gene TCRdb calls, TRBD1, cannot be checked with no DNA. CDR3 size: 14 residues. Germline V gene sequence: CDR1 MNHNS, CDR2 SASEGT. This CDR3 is CASRPNRGVGTQYF.

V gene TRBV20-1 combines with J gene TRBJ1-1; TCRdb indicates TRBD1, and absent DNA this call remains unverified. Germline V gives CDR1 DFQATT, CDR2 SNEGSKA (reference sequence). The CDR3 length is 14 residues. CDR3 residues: CSAPGQGWDTEAFF.

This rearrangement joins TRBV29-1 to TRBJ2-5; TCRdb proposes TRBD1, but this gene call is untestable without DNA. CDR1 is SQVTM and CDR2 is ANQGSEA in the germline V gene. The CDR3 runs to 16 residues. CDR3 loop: CSVEDRKQGIRETQYF.

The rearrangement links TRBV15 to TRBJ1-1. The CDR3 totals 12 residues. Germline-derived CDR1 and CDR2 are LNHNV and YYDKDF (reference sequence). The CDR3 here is CATSSGDSEAFF.

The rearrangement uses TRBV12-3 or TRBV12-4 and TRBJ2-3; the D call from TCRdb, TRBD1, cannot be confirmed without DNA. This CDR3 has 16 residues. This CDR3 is CASSLWSGGVADTQYF.

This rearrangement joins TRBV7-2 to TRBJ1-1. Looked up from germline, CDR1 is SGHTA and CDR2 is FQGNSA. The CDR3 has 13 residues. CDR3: CASSLGRMVDAFF.

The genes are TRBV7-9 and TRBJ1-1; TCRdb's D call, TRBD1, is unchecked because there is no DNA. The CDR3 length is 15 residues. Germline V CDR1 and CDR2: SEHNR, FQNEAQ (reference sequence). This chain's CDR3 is CASSFRQGMNTEAFF.

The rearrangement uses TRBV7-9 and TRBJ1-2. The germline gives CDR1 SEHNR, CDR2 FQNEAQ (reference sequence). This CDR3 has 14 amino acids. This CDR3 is CASSPDSMIHGYTF.

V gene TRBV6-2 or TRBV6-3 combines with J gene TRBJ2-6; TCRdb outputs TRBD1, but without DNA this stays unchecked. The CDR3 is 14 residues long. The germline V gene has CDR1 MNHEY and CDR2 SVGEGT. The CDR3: CASGTASGANVLTF.

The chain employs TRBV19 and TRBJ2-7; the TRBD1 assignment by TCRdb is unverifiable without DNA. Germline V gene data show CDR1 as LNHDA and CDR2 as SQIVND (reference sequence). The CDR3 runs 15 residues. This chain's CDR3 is CASSISRWTGTEQYF.

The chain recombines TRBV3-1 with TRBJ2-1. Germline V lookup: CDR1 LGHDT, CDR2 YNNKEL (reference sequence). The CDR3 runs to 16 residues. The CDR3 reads CASSQDNRITYNEQFF.

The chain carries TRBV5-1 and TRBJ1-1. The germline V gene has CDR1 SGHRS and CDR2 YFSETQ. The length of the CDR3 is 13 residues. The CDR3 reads CASSLGGPTEAFF.

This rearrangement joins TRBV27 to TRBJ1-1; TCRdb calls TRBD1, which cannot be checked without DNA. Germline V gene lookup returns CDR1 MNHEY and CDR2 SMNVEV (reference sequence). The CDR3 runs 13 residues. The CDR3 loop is CASSLKGLNGAFF.

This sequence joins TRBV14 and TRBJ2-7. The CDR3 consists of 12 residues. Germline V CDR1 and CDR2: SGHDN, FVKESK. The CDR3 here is CASGSSYYEQYF.

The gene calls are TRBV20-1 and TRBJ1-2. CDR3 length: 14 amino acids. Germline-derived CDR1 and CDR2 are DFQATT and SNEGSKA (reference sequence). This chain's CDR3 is CSARDSRADYGYTF.

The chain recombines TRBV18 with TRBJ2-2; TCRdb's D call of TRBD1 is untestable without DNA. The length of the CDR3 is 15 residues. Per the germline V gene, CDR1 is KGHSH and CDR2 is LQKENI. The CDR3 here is CASSPDRLSTLELFF. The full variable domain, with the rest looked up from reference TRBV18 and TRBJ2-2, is NAGVMQNPRHLVRRRGQEARLRCSPMKGHSHVYWYRQLPEEGLKFMVYLQKENIIDESGMPKERFSAEFPKEGPSILRIQQVVRGDSAAYFCASSPDRLSTLELFFGEGSRLTVL.

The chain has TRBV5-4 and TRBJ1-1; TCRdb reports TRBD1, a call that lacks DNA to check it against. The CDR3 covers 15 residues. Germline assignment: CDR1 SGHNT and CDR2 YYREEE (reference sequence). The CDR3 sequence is CASSPRVGGYTEAFF. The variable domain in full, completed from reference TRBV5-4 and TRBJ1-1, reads ETGVTQSPTHLIKTRGQQVTLRCSSQSGHNTVSWYQQALGQGPQFIFQYYREEENGRGNFPPRFSGLQFPNYSSELNVNALELDDSALYLCASSPRVGGYTEAFFGQGTRLTVV.

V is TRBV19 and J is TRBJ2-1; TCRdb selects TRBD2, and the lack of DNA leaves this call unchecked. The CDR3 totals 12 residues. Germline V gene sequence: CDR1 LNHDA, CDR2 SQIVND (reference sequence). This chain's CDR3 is CASSKLGNEQFF.

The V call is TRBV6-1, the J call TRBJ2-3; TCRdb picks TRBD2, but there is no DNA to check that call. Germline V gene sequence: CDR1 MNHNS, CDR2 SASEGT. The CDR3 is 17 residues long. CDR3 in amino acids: CASSPPLAGGVTDTQYF.